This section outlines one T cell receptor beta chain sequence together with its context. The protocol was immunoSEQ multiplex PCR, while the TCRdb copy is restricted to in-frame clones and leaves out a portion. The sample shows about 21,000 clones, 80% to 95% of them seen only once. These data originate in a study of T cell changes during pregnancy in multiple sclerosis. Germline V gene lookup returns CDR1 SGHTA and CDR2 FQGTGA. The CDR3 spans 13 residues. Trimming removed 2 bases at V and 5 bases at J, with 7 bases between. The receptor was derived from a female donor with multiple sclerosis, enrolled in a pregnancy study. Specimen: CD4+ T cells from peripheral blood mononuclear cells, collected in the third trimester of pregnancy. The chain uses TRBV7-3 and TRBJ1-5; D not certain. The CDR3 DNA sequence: TGTGCCAGCAGCTTATACAGTTATCAGCCCCAGCATTTT. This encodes CASSLYSYQPQHF. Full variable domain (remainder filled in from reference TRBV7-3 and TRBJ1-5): GAGVSQTPSNKVTEKGKYVELRCDPISGHTALYWYRQSLGQGPEFLIYFQGTGAADDSGLPNDRFFAVRPEGSVSTLKIQRTERGDSAVYLCASSLYSYQPQHFGDGTRLSIL.